The 6 T cell receptor beta chains below come from one sample, sequenced in a study of blood T cell repertoires in COVID-19. Sequencing was performed with immunoSEQ multiplex PCR; in TCRdb, only in-frame clones are kept and a portion is missing. The data contain over 35,000 clones, more than 75% of them singletons. What was sequenced was peripheral blood. The receptors come from a man aged 35-49 years with COVID-19, enrolled during active disease.

This chain links TRBV7-8 with TRBJ2-1, with D perhaps TRBD2 (5 bases). This CDR3 contains 14 residues. Germline V gene sequence: CDR1 SGHVS, CDR2 FQNEAQ. V shed 1 base and J shed 4 bases, with 8 bases lying between them. The CDR3 loop reads CASSLEAGYNEQFF. CDR3 in DNA: TGTGCCAGCAGCTTAGAGGCGGGTTACAATGAGCAGTTCTTC.

The chain has TRBV5-6 and TRBJ2-7; perhaps TRBD1 as D (6 bases). V was trimmed by 3 bases and J by 8 bases, leaving 9 bases between them. The CDR3 sequence is 11 residues long. CDR1 SGHDT and CDR2 YYEEEE come from the germline V gene. CDR3 region: CASSSGQQQYF. CDR3 bases: TGTGCCAGCAGCTCCGGACAGCAGCAGTACTTC.

This chain connects TRBV29-1 to TRBJ2-5, with D maybe TRBD1 (6 bases). V was trimmed by 7 bases and J by 2 bases, leaving 11 bases between them. Germline CDR1 is SQVTM and CDR2 is ANQGSEA. The CDR3 is 12 residues long. In DNA form, the CDR3 reads TGCAGCGAAGGACAGCCACAAGAGACCCAGTACTTC. This sequence encodes CSEGQPQETQYF.

The gene calls are TRBV28 and TRBJ2-7, with 7 nucleotides matching TRBD1. The CDR3 contains 13 residues. Germline trimming cut 6 bases from V and 2 bases from J; bases unmatched to any gene: 4. Germline CDR1 is MDHEN and CDR2 is SYDVKM. CDR3 amino acids: CASSLGTAYEQYF. CDR3 sequence (DNA): TGTGCCAGCAGCCTCGGGACAGCCTACGAGCAGTACTTC. The full variable domain, with the rest looked up from reference TRBV28 and TRBJ2-7, is DVKVTQSSRYLVKRTGEKVFLECVQDMDHENMFWYRQDPGLGLRLIYFSYDVKMKEKGDIPEGYSVSREKKERFSLILESASTNQTSMYLCASSLGTAYEQYFGPGTRLTVT.

The gene calls are TRBV5-1 and TRBJ2-5; the match to TRBD2 covers 10 bases. CDR3 length: 16 amino acids. Per the germline V gene, CDR1 is SGHRS and CDR2 is YFSETQ. The ends lost 0 bases at V and 5 bases at J; junction bases unmatched: 7. The CDR3: CASSLEGLASVETQYF. The CDR3 bases are TGCGCCAGCAGCTTGGAGGGACTAGCGTCGGTTGAGACCCAGTACTTC.

The V gene is TRBV27, the J gene TRBJ2-1; 9 bases agree with TRBD2. CDR3 length: 14 amino acids. CDR1 and CDR2 from the germline V gene are MNHEY and SMNVEV (reference sequence). Trimming took 7 bases from V and 6 from J; bases not matched to a gene: 7. CDR3 in amino acids: CASKRGGASNEQFF. The CDR3 DNA reads as TGTGCCAGCAAACGCGGGGGGGCCTCCAATGAGCAGTTCTTC.